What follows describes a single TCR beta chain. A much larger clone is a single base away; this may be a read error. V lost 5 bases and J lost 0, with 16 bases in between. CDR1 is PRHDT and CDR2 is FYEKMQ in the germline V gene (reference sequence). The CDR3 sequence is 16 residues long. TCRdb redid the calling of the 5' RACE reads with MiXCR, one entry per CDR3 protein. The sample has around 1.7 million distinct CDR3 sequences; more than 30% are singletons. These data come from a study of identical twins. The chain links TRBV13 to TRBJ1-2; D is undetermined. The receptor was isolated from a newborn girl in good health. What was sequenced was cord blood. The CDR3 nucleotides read TGTGCCAGCAGCCGGGCAGGAGCCTATACTAACTATGGCTACACCTTC. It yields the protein CASSRAGAYTNYGYTF.